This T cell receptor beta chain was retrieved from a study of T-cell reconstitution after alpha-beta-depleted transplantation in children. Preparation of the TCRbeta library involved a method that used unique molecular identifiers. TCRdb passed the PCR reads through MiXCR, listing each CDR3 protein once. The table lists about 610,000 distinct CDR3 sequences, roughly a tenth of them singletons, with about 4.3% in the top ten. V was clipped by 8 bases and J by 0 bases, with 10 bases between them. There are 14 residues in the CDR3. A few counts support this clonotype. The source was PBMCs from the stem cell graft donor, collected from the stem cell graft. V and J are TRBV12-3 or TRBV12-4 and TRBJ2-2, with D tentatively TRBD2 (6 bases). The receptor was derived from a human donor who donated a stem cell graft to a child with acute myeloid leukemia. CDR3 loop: CASCRESNTGELFF. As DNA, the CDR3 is TGTGCCAGCTGTCGGGAGTCGAACACCGGGGAGCTGTTTTTT.